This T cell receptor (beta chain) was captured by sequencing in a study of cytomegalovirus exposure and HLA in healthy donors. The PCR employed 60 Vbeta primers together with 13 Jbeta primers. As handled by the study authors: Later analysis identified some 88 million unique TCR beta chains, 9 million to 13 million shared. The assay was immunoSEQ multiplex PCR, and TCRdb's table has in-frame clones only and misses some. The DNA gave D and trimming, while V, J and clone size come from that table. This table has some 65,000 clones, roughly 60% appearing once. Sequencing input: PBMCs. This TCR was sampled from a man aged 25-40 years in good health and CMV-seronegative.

The CDR3: CSVGGQVGVELFF. The CDR3, as DNA: TGCAGCGTTGGGGGGCAGGTGGGGGTTGAGCTGTTTTTT. The rearrangement links TRBV29-1 to TRBJ2-2, with D maybe TRBD1 (6 bases). V lost 4 bases and J lost 11, with 17 bases in between. Germline CDR1 SQVTM, CDR2 ANQGSEA. This CDR3 region has 13 residues.